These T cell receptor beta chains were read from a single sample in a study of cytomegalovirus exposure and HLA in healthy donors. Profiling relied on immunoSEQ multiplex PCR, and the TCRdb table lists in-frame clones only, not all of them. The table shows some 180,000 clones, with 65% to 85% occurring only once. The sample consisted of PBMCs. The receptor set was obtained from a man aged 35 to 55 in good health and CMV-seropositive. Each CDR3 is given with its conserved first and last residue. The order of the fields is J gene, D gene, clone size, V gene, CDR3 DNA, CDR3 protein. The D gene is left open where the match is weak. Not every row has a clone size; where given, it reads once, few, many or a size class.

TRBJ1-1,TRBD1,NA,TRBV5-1,TGCGCCAGCAGCCAAAAGGACAGGGATAGGGCTTTCTTT,CASSQKDRDRAFF
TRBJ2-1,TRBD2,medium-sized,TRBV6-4,TGTGCCAGCAGTCCGACTAGCGGGAGGTCCTACAATGAGCAGTTCTTC,CASSPTSGRSYNEQFF
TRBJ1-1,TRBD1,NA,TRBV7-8,TGTGCCAGCAGCGGAACAGGGGACGCAGGCACTGAAGCTTTCTTT,CASSGTGDAGTEAFF
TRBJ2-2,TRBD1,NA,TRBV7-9,TGTTCCAGCAGCTTAGCCGGACAGGTTTCGGGGGAGCTGTTTTTT,CSSSLAGQVSGELFF
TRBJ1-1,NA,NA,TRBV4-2,TGTGCCAGCAGCCCTACAGGGTTCGCTGAAGCTTTCTTT,CASSPTGFAEAFF
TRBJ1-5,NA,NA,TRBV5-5,TGTGCCAGCAGCTTGGGTTCAGGGGTTCAGCCCCAGCATTTT,CASSLGSGVQPQHF
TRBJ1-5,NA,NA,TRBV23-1,TGCGCCAGCAGCGGGGCGGGGGGGAATCAGCCCCAGCATTTT,CASSGAGGNQPQHF
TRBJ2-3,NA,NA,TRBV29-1,TGCAGCGCCTTGAACCGGGGTTTTAGCACAGATACGCAGTATTTT,CSALNRGFSTDTQYF
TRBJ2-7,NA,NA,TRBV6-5,TGTGCCAGCAGTTTCCGGACAGCCTCCTACGAGCAGTACTTC,CASSFRTASYEQYF
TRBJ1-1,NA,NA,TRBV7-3,TGTGCCAGCAGCCTTAACGAGGGAATCTCTCTAGCTTTCTTT,CASSLNEGISLAFF
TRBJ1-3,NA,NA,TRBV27,TGTGCCAGCAAAGCTGCCGGGGGCTCTGGAAACACCATATATTTT,CASKAAGGSGNTIYF
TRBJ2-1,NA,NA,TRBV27,TGTGCCACCAGGGGCTATGATGAGCAGTTCTTC,CATRGYDEQFF
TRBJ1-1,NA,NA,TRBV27,TGTGCCAGCAGTTTATACGAGGGCACTGAAGCTTTCTTT,CASSLYEGTEAFF
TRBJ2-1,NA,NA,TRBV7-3,TGTGCCAGCAGCTTAGGCCCCGAGCAGTTCTTC,CASSLGPEQFF
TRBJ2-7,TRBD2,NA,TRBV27,TGTGCCAGCAGTTTTTTCGGCGCTAGCGGCGGCTACGAGCAGTACTTC,CASSFFGASGGYEQYF
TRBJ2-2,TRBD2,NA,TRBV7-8,TGTGCCAGCAGCTTAGTCGGGCTTAGCGGGAAGGCCGGGGAGCTGTTTTTT,CASSLVGLSGKAGELFF
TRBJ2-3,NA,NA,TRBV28,TGTGCCAGCAGCAGGGGCTACCCAGATACGCAGTATTTT,CASSRGYPDTQYF
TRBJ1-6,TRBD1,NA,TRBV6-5,TGTGCCAGCAGTCTTGACAGGGCTGGCGGTTCACCCCTCCACTTT,CASSLDRAGGSPLHF
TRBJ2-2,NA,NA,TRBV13,TGTGCCAGCAGCTTATGGGGCGCGGTAGAGAACACCGGGGAGCTGTTTTTT,CASSLWGAVENTGELFF
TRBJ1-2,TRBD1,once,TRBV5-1,TGCGCCAGCAGCTCGCTACCGGGACAGATAGGCTACACCTTC,CASSSLPGQIGYTF
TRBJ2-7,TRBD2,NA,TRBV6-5,TGTGCCAGCAGTTACGGAGTAGCGGGAGGCCTAGGCGAGCAGTACTTC,CASSYGVAGGLGEQYF
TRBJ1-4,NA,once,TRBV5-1,TGCGCCAGCAGTTCAGGGCCGTCGGGTGGCGAAAAACTGTTTTTT,CASSSGPSGGEKLFF
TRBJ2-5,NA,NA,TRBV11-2,TGTGCCAGCAGCACAGGGTACCAAGAGACCCAGTACTTC,CASSTGYQETQYF
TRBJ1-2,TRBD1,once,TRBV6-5,TGTGCCAGCAATACAGGGGCTGGCTACACCTTC,CASNTGAGYTF
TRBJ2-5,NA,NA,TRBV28,TGTGCCAGCAGTTTCCAGGGGGGATCGGTGGAGACCCAGTACTTC,CASSFQGGSVETQYF
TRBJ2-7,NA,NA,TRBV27,TGTGCCAGCAGTCTCTCCAACTTCTACGAGCAGTACTTC,CASSLSNFYEQYF
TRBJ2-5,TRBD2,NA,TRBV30,TGTGCCTGGAGTGCGGCGGGAGCGAACCAAGAGACCCAGTACTTC,CAWSAAGANQETQYF
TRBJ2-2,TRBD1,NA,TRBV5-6,TGTGCCAGCAGCTTGAGGGACAGGTGGGAGCTGTTTTTT,CASSLRDRWELFF
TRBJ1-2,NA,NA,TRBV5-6,TGTGCCAGCAGCTTGGGACAGTTAGCTAACTATGGCTACACCTTC,CASSLGQLANYGYTF
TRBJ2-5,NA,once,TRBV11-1,TGTGCCAGCAGCTTAAAACCCCTAGGAGGGGAGACCCAGTACTTC,CASSLKPLGGETQYF
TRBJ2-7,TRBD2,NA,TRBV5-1,TGCGCCAGCAGCTTGCTTCCGGGACTAGCGATCTACGAGCAGTACTTC,CASSLLPGLAIYEQYF
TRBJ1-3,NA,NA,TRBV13,TGTGCCAGCACCCTGGGGGGGCCAGGAAACACCATATATTTT,CASTLGGPGNTIYF